The 27 T cell receptor beta chains in this list originate from one sample, sequenced in a study of blood T cell repertoires in COVID-19. The repertoire was sequenced with immunoSEQ multiplex PCR; TCRdb's copy has only in-frame clones and lacks some. In the table there are fewer than 250,000 clones, about nine tenths of which are singletons. Material: PBMCs or T cells enriched from blood (not recorded which). These receptors were obtained from a man aged 25 to 40 in a cohort exposed to, infected with or recovered from COVID-19 (not recorded which).

The chain employs TRBV11-2 and TRBJ2-5; maybe TRBD1 (6 bases). Germline V lookup: CDR1 SGHAT, CDR2 FQNNGV. The CDR3 length is 14 residues. V lost 0 bases, J lost 2 bases, and 7 bases lay in between. This CDR3 reads CASSLETGQETQYF. CDR3 bases: TGTGCCAGCAGCTTAGAGACAGGTCAAGAGACCCAGTACTTC.

The V call is TRBV15, the J call TRBJ1-5, with 10 bases lining up with TRBD1. V gave up 9 bases and J gave up 4 bases; unmatched junction bases: 12. The CDR3 spans 16 residues. Germline V lookup: CDR1 LNHNV, CDR2 YYDKDF (reference sequence). CDR3 in amino acids: CATRLGDRGGNQPQHF. CDR3 DNA: TGTGCCACTCGATTAGGGGACAGGGGAGGTAATCAGCCCCAGCATTTT.

This chain links TRBV27 with TRBJ1-1, with D perhaps matching TRBD1 (6 bases). V gave up 7 bases and J gave up 5 bases, with 8 bases separating them. Germline V lookup: CDR1 MNHEY, CDR2 SMNVEV (reference sequence). This CDR3 comprises 11 residues. CDR3 sequence: CASIGTTEAFF. DNA of the CDR3: TGTGCCAGCATCGGGACAACTGAAGCTTTCTTT.

Only a few counts were recorded for this clone. The chain recombines TRBV19 with TRBJ2-7; TRBD1 aligns across 7 bases. Looked up from germline, CDR1 is LNHDA and CDR2 is SQIVND (reference sequence). The CDR3 spans 15 residues. V gave up 6 bases and J gave up 2 bases; unmatched junction bases: 10. The CDR3 here is CASSTQGFPAYEQYF. The CDR3 DNA is TGTGCCAGTAGCACACAGGGGTTCCCAGCCTACGAGCAGTACTTC. Variable domain in full (rest from reference TRBV19 and TRBJ2-7): DGGITQSPKYLFRKEGQNVTLSCEQNLNHDAMYWYRQDPGQGLRLIYYSQIVNDFQKGDIAEGYSVSREKKESFPLTVTSAQKNPTAFYLCASSTQGFPAYEQYFGPGTRLTVT.

The genes are TRBV3-1 (or the pseudogene TRBV3-2) and TRBJ2-1; 14 bases fit TRBD2. Germline V gene data show CDR1 as LGHDT and CDR2 as YNNKEL (reference sequence). After removal of 3 bases from V and 8 bases from J, the junction contained 6 bases not matched to a gene. The CDR3 has 16 amino acids. In DNA, the CDR3 is TGTGCCAGCAGCCAGACTAGCGGGAGGGCCAGGGATGAGCAGTTCTTC. The encoded protein is CASSQTSGRARDEQFF.

The chain joins TRBV29-1 to TRBJ2-7; 13 bases line up with TRBD2. V dropped 7 bases and J dropped 1; count of bases not matched to a gene: 4. This CDR3 contains 14 residues. In germline, CDR1 is SQVTM, CDR2 ANQGSEA. CDR3 protein: CSARLAGGSYEQYF. The CDR3 coding sequence is TGCAGCGCTCGACTAGCGGGAGGTTCCTACGAGCAGTACTTC.

The chain couples TRBV7-9 to TRBJ2-2; TRBD1 matches at 7 bases. The J segment lost 7 bases and the V segment lost 6 bases, leaving 8 bases of the junction unmatched. There are 14 residues in the CDR3. Germline-derived CDR1 and CDR2 are SEHNR and FQNEAQ (reference sequence). The CDR3 region has the DNA TGTGCCAGCAGACTCGGGACAGTGGGCGGGGAGCTGTTTTTT. This gives the protein CASRLGTVGGELFF.

The V and J genes are TRBV9 and TRBJ1-5; weak D call: TRBD1 (6 bases). The CDR3 sequence is 15 residues long. Trimming pared 3 bases from V and 8 bases from J, leaving 18 bases between. Germline CDR1 SGDLS, CDR2 YYNGEE. The CDR3 region is CASSETGIYFEPQHF. The CDR3, as DNA: TGTGCCAGCAGCGAGACAGGAATTTACTTTGAGCCCCAGCATTTT.

The chain combines TRBV14 with TRBJ2-1; perhaps TRBD2 as D (6 bases). Trimming stripped 1 base from V and 8 bases from J, with 18 bases between. This CDR3 spans 16 amino acids. Germline V gene lookup returns CDR1 SGHDN and CDR2 FVKESK. The CDR3 region has the DNA TGTGCCAGCAGCCAAGGGGTTGGGGGGAAACTAGATGAGCAGTTCTTC. Protein sequence: CASSQGVGGKLDEQFF.

The gene calls are TRBV10-1 and TRBJ2-3; TRBD2 is a possible D gene (5 bases). The germline V gene encodes CDR1 WNHNN and CDR2 SYGVQD (reference sequence). This CDR3 has 17 amino acids. V was trimmed by 0 bases and J by 0 bases, leaving 13 bases between them. The chain's CDR3 is CASSESSLAQSTDTQYF. The CDR3 DNA reads TGCGCCAGCAGTGAGTCAAGCTTAGCGCAAAGCACAGATACGCAGTATTTT.

The chain carries TRBV24-1 and TRBJ2-1; D not resolved. The CDR3 loop spans 16 amino acids. CDR1 and CDR2 from the germline V gene are KGHDR and SFDVKD. V lost 4 bases, J lost 0 bases, and 12 bases lay in between. CDR3 nucleotide sequence: TGTGCCACCAGTGACACTCAGGTCTCCTCCTACAATGAGCAGTTCTTC. Its protein is CATSDTQVSSYNEQFF.

V is TRBV24-1 and J is TRBJ2-2; D is ambiguous. V was trimmed by 2 bases and J by 0 bases, leaving 6 bases between them. The germline gives CDR1 KGHDR, CDR2 SFDVKD. This CDR3 region has 15 residues. CDR3 nucleotide sequence: TGTGCCACCAGTGATTCGACACCGAACACCGGGGAGCTGTTTTTT. Translating gives CATSDSTPNTGELFF.

The V and J genes are TRBV2 and TRBJ1-1, with D maybe TRBD1 (6 bases). Trimming took off 4 bases at V and 0 bases at J, with 9 bases between the two ends. Germline CDR1 SNHLY, CDR2 FYNNEI. The CDR3 has 14 residues. The DNA for the CDR3 is TGTGCCAGCAGTGTTCGGACAGTGAACACTGAAGCTTTCTTT. Translation gives CASSVRTVNTEAFF.

This sequence joins TRBV27 and TRBJ2-7; 7 nucleotides align to TRBD1. The J segment lost 3 bases and the V segment lost 0 bases, leaving 5 bases of the junction unmatched. Germline V lookup: CDR1 MNHEY, CDR2 SMNVEV (reference sequence). The CDR3 has 15 residues. CDR3 coding DNA: TGTGCCAGCAGTTTATCGGAGGACAGGAGCTACGAGCAGTACTTC. The encoded protein is CASSLSEDRSYEQYF.

The chain couples TRBV2 to TRBJ1-5; D perhaps matches TRBD1 (5 bases). Looked up from germline, CDR1 is SNHLY and CDR2 is FYNNEI. The CDR3 spans 15 residues. Deletions cut 6 bases from V and 4 bases from J, with 16 bases between. This chain's CDR3 is CASRYAGSGNQPQHF. Written as DNA, the CDR3 is TGTGCCAGCAGATACGCCGGTTCAGGGAATCAGCCCCAGCATTTT.

The chain couples TRBV5-1 to TRBJ1-2; 9 positions agree with TRBD1. The V and J ends lost 3 bases and 4 bases, in that order; junction bases with no gene match: 7. The CDR3 totals 15 residues. Germline V gives CDR1 SGHRS, CDR2 YFSETQ. CDR3 residues: CASSSGQGRAYGYTF. CDR3 sequence (DNA): TGCGCCAGCAGCTCCGGACAGGGGCGAGCCTATGGCTACACCTTC.

The rearrangement joins TRBV4-1 to TRBJ2-2, with TRBD2 matching over 12 bases. This CDR3 is 18 amino acids long. The junction had 10 bases not matched to a gene; V was cut back by 3 bases and J by 5 bases. Germline V gene sequence: CDR1 MGHRA, CDR2 YSYEKL. In DNA form, the CDR3 reads TGCGCCAGCAGCCATGGCGGACTAGCGGGAAAAGGGACCGGGGAGCTGTTTTTT. Translation: CASSHGGLAGKGTGELFF.

J is TRBJ1-2 and V is TRBV28; tentative D call: TRBD1 (5 bases). The CDR3 covers 15 residues. Per germline, CDR1 MDHEN and CDR2 SYDVKM. With 7 bases removed from V and 2 bases from J, the gap between germline ends came to 17 bases. The CDR3 DNA follows: TGTGCCAGCACCACTGGGGCAGGGAAAAACTATGGCTACACCTTC. Translation gives CASTTGAGKNYGYTF.

The J gene is TRBJ2-5, the V gene TRBV7-8; 7 bases fit TRBD1. The CDR3 has 14 amino acids. Trimming at V came to 2 bases and at J to 4 bases, leaving 4 bases not matched to a gene. Germline assignment: CDR1 SGHVS and CDR2 FQNEAQ. This CDR3 reads CASSLRTGPETQYF. Here the CDR3 DNA reads TGTGCCAGCAGCTTACGGACAGGTCCAGAGACCCAGTACTTC.

The CDR3 DNA sequence: TGCGCCAGCAGTGAGGATAATACCGGGACTTTCGGCACTGAAGCTTTCTTT. This encodes CASSEDNTGTFGTEAFF. The chain combines TRBV10-2 with TRBJ1-1; perhaps TRBD1 as D (5 bases). Trimming stripped 2 bases from V and 4 bases from J, with 20 bases between. The CDR3 is 17 amino acids. The germline V gene encodes CDR1 WSHSY and CDR2 SAAADI.

V gene TRBV21-1 combines with J gene TRBJ1-2; no check of the table's D call, TRBD1, against the DNA was made. TRBV21-1 is a listed pseudogene. There are 19 residues in the CDR3. The CDR3, as DNA: TGTGCCAGCAGCAAAGTGCTACCTACGGGACAGGGGACGAACTATGGCTACACCTTC. The encoded protein is CASSKVLPTGQGTNYGYTF.

The J gene is TRBJ1-3, the V gene TRBV28, with D tentatively TRBD1 (6 bases). The CDR3 sequence is 14 residues long. V was cut by 7 bases and J by 4 bases, with 14 bases left in between. Germline CDR1 reads MDHEN; CDR2 reads SYDVKM. The CDR3 region has the DNA TGTGCCAGCACCTTAGGGGGGGCCGGAAACACCATATATTTT. Residues: CASTLGGAGNTIYF.

This rearrangement joins TRBV27 to TRBJ2-2, with D possibly TRBD1 on 5 matching bases. V was pared by 9 bases and J by 9 bases, with 17 bases between. The CDR3 runs 13 residues. The germline CDR1 and CDR2 sequences are MNHEY and SMNVEV (reference sequence). DNA for the CDR3: TGTGCCAGTTCTGCGCCAGGGTATAGGGAGCTGTTTTTT. It codes for CASSAPGYRELFF.

V usage is TRBV27 and J usage is TRBJ2-1; 9 bases are a match to TRBD1. Germline V gene sequence: CDR1 MNHEY, CDR2 SMNVEV (reference sequence). The V gene end was trimmed by 7 bases and the J gene end by 4 bases; junction bases not matched to a gene: 11. This CDR3 has 16 amino acids. The CDR3 here is CASKVARDRVYNEQFF. Written as DNA, the CDR3 is TGTGCCAGCAAGGTTGCCCGGGACAGGGTTTACAATGAGCAGTTCTTC.

The chain uses TRBV7-9 and TRBJ1-4; D ambiguous. Germline lookup yields CDR1 SEHNR and CDR2 FQNEAQ (reference sequence). The CDR3 runs to 14 residues. Trimming took off 5 bases at V and 5 bases at J, with 12 bases between the two ends. CDR3 amino acids: CASSAFGLNEKLFF. Written as DNA, the CDR3 is TGTGCCAGCAGCGCCTTCGGACTGAATGAAAAACTGTTTTTT. The full variable domain, in which reference TRBV7-9 and TRBJ1-4 provide the parts outside the CDR3, is DTGVSQNPRHKITKRGQNVTFRCDPISEHNRLYWYRQTLGQGPEFLTYFQNEAQLEKSRLLSDRFSAERPKGSFSTLEIQRTEQGDSAMYLCASSAFGLNEKLFFGSGTQLSVL.

The V gene is TRBV24-1, the J gene TRBJ2-3; the D gene is possibly TRBD1 (6 bases). CDR1 and CDR2 (germline): KGHDR, SFDVKD. The CDR3 consists of 17 residues. V lost 3 bases, J lost 2 bases, and 17 bases lay in between. CDR3 region: CATSDGDNPGVTDTQYF. The CDR3 region has the DNA TGTGCCACCAGTGATGGGGACAACCCAGGGGTCACAGATACGCAGTATTTT.

CDR3 nucleotides: TGTGCCACCAGACCAGCTGGGGGGGTTGGATATGAGCAGTTCTTC. It codes for CATRPAGGVGYEQFF. V and J are TRBV15 and TRBJ2-1; 7 bases map to TRBD2. This CDR3 comprises 15 residues. Trimming cost V 6 bases and J 8 bases; bases outside gene matches: 13. Germline CDR1 is LNHNV and CDR2 is YYDKDF (reference sequence).